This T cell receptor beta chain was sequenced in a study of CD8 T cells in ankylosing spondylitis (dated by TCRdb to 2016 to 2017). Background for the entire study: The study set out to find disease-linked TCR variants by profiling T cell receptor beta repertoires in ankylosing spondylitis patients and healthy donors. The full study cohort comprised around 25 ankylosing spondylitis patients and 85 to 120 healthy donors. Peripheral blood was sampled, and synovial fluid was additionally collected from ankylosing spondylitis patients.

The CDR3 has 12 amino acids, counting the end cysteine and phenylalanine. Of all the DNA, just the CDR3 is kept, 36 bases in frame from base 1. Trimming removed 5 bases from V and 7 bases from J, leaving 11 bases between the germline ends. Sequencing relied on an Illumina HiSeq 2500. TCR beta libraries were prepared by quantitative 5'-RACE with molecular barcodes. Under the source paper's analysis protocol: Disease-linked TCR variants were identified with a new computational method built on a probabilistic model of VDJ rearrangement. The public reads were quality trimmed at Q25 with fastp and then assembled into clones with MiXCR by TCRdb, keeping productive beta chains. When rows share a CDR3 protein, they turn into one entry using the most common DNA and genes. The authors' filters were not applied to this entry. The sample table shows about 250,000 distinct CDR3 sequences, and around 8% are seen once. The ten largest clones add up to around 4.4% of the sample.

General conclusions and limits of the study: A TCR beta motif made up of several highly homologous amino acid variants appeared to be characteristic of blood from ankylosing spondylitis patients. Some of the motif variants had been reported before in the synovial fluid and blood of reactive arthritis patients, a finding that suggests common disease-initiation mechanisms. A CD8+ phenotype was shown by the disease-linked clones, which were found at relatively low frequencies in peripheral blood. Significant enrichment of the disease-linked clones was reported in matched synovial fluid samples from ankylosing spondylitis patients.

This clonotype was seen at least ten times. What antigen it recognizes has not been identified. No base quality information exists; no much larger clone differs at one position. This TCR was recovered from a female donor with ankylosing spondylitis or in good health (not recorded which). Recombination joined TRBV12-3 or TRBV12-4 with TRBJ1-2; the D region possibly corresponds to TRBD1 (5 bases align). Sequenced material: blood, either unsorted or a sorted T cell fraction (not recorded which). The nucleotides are TGTGCCAGCAGTGCAGGGAGAAGTGGCTACACCTTC. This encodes CASSAGRSGYTF.